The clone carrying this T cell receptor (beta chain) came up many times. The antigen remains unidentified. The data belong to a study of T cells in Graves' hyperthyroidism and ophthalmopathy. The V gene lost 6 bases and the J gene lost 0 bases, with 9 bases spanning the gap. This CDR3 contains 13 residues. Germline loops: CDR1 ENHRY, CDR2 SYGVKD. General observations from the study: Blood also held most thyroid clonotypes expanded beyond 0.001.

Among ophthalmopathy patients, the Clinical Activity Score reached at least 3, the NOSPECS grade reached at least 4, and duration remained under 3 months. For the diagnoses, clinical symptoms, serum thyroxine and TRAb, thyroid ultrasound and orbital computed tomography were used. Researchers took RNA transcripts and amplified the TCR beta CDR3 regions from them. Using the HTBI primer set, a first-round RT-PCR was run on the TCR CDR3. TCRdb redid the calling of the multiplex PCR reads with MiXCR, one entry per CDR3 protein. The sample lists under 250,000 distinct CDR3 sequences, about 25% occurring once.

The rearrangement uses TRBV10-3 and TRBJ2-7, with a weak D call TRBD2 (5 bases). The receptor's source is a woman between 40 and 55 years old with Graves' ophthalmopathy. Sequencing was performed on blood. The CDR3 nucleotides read TGTGCCATCAGGCGGGCAAGCTCCTACGAGCAGTACTTC. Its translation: CAIRRASSYEQYF.